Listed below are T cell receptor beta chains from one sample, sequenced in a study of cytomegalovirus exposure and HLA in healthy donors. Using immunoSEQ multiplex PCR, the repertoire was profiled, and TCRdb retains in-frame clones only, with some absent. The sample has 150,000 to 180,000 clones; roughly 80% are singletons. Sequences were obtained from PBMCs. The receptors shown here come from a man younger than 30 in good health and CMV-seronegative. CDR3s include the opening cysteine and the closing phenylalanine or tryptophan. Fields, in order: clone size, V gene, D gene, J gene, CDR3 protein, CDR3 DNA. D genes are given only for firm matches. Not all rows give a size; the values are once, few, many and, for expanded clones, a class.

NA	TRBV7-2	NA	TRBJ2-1	CASTWGGSYNEQFF	TGTGCCAGCACGTGGGGAGGATCCTACAATGAGCAGTTCTTC
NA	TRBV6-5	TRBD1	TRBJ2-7	CASSRDRDLWEQYF	TGTGCCAGCAGTCGGGACAGGGATCTGTGGGAGCAGTACTTC
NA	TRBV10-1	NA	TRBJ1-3	CATPQGNTIYF	TGCGCCACCCCCCAGGGAAACACCATATATTTT
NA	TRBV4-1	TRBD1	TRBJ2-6	CASSQATGDGANVLTF	TGCGCCAGCAGCCAAGCGACAGGGGATGGGGCCAACGTCCTGACTTTC
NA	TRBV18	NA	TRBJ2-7	CASSRGLGGYEQYF	TGTGCCAGCTCACGTGGACTAGGGGGCTACGAGCAGTACTTC
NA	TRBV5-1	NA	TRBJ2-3	CASSPGLRGDTQYF	TGCGCCAGCAGCCCCGGGCTCAGGGGAGATACGCAGTATTTT
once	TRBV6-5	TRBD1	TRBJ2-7	CASSYRGPPLLDRLYF	TGTGCCAGCAGTTATAGGGGGCCCCCCCTGTTGGATCGTCTGTATTTC
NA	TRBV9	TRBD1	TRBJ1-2	CASSPRTGGYYGYTF	TGTGCCAGCAGCCCCCGGACAGGGGGATACTATGGCTACACCTTC
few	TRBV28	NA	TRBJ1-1	CASSAPDMPHTEAFF	TGTGCCAGCAGCGCCCCCGACATGCCCCACACTGAAGCTTTCTTT
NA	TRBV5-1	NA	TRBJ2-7	CASSPEGYGQYEQYF	TGCGCCAGCAGCCCTGAGGGATATGGACAGTACGAGCAGTACTTC
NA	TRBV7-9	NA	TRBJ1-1	CASSRARGTEAFF	TGTGCCAGCAGCCGCGCGAGGGGGACTGAAGCTTTCTTT
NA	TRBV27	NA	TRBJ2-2	CASSLVGGGGELFF	TGTGCCAGCAGTTTAGTTGGGGGAGGTGGGGAGCTGTTTTTT
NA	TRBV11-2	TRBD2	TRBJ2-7	CASSYPRGGGRAYEQYF	TGTGCCAGCAGCTACCCGCGAGGGGGCGGGAGGGCCTACGAGCAGTACTTC